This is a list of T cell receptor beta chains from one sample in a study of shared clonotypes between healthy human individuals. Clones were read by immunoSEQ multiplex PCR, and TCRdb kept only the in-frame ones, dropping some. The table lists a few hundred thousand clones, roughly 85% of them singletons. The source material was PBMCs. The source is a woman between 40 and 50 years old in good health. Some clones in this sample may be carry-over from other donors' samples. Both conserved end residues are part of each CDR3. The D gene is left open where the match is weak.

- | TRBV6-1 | CASSEGTANNYGYTF
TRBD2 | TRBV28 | CASSFQPGTSEHF
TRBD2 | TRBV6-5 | CASSSTSGSIRYEQYF
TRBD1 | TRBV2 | CASSGQGVFQPQHF
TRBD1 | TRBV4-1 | CASSQDNRGTYEQYF
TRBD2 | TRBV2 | CASSEAARASGRVYGSYEQYF
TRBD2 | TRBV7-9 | CASSLMGLPKNIQYF
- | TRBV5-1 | CASSLGGGSGYTF
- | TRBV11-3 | CASSSLTSTDTQYF
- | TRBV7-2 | CASTEPGEGGEQYF
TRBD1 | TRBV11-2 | CASSLAGGGNTEAFF
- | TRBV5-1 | CASSLAPGVGKNIQYF
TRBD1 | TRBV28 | CASSLPLEGADGYTF
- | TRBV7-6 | CASSRRGETQFF
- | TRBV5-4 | CASSPGRGRVYEQYF
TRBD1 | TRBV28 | CASSWPRTGRGYEQYF
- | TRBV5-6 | CASSLWGGSIDTQYF
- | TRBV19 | CASSTTYEQYF
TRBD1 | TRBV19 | CASSTRSSGDSNEKLFF
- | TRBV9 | CASSPSGGRNTGELFF
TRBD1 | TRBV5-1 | CASRGQGGSRELFF
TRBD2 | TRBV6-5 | CASSLAGVLFDEQFF
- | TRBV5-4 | CASSFRADTQYF
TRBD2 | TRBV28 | CASSSRTSGPYNEQFF
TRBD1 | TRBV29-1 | CSVELTGRHEQYF
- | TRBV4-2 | CASSPDPYLGELFF
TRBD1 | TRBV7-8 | CASSRGQGRSNYGYTF
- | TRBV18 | CASSPGAGGLDIQYF
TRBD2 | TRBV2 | CASSVRREVYEQYF